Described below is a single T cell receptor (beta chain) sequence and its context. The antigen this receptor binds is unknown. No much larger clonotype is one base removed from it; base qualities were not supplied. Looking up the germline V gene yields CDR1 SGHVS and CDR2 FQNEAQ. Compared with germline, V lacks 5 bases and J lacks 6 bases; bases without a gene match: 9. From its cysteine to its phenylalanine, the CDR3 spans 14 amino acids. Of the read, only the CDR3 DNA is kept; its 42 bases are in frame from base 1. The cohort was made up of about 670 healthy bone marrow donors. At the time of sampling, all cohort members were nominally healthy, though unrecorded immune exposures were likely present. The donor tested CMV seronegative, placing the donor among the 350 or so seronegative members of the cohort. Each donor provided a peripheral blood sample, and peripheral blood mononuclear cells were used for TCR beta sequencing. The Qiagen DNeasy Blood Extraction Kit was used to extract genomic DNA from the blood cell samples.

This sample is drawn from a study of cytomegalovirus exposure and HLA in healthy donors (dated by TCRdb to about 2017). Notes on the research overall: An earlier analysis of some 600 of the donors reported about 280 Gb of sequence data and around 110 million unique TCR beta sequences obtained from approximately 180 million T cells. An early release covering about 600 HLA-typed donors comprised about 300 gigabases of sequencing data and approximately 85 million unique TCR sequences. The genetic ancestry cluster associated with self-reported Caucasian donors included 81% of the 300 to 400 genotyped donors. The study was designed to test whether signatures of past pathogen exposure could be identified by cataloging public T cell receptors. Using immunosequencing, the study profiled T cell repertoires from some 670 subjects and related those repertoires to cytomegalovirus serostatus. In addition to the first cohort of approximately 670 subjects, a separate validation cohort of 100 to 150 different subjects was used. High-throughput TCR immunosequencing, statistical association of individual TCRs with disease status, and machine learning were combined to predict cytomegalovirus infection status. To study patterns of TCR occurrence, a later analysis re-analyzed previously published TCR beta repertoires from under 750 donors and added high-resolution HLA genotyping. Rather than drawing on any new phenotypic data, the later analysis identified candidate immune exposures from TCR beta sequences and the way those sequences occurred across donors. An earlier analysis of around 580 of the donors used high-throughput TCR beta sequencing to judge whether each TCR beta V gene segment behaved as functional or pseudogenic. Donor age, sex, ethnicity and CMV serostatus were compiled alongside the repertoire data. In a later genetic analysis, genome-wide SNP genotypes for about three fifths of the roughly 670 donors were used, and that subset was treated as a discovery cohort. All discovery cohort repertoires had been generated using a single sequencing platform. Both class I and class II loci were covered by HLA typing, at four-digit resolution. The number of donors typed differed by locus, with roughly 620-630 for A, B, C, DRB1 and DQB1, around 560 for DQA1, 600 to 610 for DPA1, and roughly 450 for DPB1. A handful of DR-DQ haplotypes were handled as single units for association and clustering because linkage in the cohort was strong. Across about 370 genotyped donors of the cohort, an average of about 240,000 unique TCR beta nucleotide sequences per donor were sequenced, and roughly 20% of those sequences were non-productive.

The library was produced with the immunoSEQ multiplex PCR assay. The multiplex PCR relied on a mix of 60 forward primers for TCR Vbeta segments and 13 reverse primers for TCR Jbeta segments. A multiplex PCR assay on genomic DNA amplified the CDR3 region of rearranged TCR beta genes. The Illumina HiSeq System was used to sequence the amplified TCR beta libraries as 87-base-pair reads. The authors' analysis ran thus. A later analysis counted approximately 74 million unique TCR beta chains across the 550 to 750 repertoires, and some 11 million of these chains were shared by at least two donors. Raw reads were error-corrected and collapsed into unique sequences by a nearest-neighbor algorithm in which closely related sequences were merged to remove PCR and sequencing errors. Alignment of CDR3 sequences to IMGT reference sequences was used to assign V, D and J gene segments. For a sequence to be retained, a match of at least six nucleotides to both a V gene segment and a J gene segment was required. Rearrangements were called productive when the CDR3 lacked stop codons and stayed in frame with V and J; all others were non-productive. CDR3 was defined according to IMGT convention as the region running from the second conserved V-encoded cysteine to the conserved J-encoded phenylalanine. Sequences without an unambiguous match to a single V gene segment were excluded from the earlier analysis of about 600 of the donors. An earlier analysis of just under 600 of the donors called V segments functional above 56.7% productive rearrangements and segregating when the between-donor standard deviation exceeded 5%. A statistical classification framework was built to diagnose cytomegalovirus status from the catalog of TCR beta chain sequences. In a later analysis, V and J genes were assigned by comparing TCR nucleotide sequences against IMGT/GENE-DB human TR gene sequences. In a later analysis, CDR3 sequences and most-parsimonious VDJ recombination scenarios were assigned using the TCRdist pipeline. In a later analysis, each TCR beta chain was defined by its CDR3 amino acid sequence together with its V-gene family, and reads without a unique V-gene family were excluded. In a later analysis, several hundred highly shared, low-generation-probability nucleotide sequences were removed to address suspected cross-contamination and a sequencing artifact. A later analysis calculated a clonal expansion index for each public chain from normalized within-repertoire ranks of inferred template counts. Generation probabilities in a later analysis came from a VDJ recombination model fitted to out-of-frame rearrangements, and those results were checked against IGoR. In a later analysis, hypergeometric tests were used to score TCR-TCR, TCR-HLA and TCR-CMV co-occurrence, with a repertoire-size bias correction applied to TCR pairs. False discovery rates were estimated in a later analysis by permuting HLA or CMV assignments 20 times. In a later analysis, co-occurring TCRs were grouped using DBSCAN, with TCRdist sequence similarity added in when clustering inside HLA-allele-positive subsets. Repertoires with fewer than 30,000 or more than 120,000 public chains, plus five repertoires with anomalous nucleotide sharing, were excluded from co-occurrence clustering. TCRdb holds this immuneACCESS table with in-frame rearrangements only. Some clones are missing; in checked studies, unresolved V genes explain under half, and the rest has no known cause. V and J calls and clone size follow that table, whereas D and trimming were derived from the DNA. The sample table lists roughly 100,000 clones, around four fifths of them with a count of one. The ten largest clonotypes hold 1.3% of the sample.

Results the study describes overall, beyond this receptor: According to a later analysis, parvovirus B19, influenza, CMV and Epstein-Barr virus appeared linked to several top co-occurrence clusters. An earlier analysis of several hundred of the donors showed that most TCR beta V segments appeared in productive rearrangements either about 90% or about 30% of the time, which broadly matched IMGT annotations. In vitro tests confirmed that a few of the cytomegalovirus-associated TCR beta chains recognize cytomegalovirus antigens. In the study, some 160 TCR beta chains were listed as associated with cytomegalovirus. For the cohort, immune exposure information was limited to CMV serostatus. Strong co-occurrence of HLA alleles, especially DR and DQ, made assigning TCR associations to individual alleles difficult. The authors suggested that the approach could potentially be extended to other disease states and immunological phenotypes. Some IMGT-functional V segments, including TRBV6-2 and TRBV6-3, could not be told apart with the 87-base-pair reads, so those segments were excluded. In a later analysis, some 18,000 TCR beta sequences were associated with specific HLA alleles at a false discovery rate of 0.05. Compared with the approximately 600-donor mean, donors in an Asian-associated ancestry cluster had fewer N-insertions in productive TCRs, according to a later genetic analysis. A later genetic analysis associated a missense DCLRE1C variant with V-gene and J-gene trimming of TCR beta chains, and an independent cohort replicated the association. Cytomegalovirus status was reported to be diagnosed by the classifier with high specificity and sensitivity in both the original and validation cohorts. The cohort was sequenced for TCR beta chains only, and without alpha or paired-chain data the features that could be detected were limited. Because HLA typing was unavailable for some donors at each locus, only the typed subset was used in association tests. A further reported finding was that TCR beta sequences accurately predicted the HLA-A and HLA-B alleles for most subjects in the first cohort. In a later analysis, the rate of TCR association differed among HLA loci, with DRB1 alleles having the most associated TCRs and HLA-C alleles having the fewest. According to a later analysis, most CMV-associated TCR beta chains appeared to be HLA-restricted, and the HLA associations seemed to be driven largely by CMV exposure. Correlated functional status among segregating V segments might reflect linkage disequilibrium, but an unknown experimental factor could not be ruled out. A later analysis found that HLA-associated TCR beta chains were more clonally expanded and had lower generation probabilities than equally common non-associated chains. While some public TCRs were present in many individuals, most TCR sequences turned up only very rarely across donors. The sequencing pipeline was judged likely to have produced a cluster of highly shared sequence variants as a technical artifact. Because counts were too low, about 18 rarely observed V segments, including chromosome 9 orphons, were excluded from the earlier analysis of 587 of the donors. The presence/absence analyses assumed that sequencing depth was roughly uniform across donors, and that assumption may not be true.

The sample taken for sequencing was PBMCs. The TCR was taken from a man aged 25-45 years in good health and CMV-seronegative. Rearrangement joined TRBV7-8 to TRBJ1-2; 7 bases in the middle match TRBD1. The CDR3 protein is CASSRSQGLDGYTF. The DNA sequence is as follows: TGTGCCAGCAGCCGATCACAGGGGCTGGATGGCTACACCTTC.